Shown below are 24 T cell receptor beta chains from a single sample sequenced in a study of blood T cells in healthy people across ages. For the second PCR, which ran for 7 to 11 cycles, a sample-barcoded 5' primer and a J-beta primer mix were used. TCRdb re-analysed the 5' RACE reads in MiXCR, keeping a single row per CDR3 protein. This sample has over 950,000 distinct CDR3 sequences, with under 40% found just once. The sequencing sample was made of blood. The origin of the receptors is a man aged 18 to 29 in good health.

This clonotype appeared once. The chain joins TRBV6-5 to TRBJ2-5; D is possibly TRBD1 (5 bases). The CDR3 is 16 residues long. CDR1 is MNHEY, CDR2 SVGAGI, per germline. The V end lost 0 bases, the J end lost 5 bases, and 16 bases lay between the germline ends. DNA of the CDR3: TGTGCCAGCAGTTACTCGATCAGGACACCTAGGGAGACCCAGTACTTC. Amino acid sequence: CASSYSIRTPRETQYF.

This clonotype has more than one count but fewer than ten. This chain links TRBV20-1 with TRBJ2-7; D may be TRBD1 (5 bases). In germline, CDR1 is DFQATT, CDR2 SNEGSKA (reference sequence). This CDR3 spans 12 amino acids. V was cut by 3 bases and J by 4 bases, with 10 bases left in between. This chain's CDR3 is CSASGRAYEQYF. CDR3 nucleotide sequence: TGCAGTGCTAGCGGCAGGGCTTACGAGCAGTACTTC.

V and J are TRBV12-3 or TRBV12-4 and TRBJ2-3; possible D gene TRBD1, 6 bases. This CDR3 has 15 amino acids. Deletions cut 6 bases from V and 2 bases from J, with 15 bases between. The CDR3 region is CASRWDNVLTDTQYF. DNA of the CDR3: TGTGCCAGCAGGTGGGACAACGTGCTCACAGATACGCAGTATTTT.

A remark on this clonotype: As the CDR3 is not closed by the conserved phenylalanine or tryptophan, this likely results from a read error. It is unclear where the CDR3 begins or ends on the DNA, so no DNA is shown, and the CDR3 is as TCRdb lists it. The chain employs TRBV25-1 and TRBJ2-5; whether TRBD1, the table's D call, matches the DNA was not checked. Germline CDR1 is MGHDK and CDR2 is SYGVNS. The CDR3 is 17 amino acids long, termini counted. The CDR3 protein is CASSATTGTLGGYTFGS.

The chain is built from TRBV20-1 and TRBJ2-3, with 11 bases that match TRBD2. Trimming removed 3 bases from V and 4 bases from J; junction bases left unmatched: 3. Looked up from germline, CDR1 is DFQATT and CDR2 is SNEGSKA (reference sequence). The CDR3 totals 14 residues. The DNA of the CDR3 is TGCAGTGCTAGTAGCGGGGGGGCCTCAGATACGCAGTATTTT. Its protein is CSASSGGASDTQYF.

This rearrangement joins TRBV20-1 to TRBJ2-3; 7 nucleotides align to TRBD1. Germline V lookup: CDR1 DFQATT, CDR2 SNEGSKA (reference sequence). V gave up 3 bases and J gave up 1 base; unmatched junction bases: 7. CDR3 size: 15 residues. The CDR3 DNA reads TGCAGTGCTAGGCTGAGGGGGCCCGGCACAGATACGCAGTATTTT. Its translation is CSARLRGPGTDTQYF.

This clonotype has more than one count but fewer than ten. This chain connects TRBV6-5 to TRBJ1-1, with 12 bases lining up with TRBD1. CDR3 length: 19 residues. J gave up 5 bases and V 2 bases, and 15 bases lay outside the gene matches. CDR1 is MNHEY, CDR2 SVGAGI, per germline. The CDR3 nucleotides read TGTGCCAGCAGTTACCGGGACAGGGGGCCCCTGTTTTATCGAACTGAAGCTTTCTTT. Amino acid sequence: CASSYRDRGPLFYRTEAFF.

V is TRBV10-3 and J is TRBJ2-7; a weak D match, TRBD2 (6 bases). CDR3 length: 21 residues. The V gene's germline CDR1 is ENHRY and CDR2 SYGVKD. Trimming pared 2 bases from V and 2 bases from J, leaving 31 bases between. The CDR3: CAISERSGRSRTNPTTYEQYF. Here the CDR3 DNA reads TGTGCCATCAGTGAGCGGTCAGGGAGGTCTCGAACCAATCCAACTACCTACGAGCAGTACTTC.

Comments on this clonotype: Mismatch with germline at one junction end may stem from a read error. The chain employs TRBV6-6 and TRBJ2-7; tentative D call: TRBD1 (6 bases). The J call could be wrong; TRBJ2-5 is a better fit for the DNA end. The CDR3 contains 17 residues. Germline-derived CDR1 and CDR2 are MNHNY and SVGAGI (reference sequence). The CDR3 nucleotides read TGTGCCAACAGTTACTCGATATGGTGTGGGACAAAGAGGACCCAGTACTTC. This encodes CANSYSIWCGTKRTQYF.

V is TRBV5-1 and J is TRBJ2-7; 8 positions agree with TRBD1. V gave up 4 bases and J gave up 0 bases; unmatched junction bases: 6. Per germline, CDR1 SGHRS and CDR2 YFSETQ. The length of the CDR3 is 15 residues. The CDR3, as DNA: TGCGCCAGCAGCGACGGGACAGGAACCTCCTACGAGCAGTACTTC. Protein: CASSDGTGTSYEQYF.

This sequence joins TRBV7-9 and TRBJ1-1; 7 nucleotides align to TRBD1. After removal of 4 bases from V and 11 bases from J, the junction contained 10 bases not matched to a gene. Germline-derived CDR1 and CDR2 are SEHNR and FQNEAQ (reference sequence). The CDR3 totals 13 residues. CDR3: CASSSKTGCDAFF. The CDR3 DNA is TGTGCCAGCAGCTCCAAGACAGGGTGCGACGCTTTCTTT.

DNA for the CDR3: TGTGCCAGCAGCCCACGGACTAGCGGGGGGGCCCCCTACAATGAGCAGTTCTTC. Amino acids: CASSPRTSGGAPYNEQFF. The chain employs TRBV14 and TRBJ2-1, with TRBD2 matching over 15 bases. This CDR3 is 18 amino acids long. Germline CDR1 and CDR2: SGHDN and FVKESK. V gave up 4 bases and J gave up 2 bases; unmatched junction bases: 6.

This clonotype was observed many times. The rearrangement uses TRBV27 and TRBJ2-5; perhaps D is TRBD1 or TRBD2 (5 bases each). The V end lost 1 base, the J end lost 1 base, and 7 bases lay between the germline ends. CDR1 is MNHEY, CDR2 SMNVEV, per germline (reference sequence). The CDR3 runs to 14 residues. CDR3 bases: TGTGCCAGCAGTTTATGGGGGTCCCAAGAGACCCAGTACTTC. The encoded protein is CASSLWGSQETQYF.

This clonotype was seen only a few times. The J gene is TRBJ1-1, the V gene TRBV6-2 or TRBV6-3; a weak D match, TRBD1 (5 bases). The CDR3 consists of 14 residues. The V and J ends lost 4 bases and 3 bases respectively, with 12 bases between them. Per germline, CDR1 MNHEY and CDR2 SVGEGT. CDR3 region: CASSSRVWDTEAFF. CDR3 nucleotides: TGTGCCAGCAGTTCCAGGGTCTGGGACACTGAAGCTTTCTTT.

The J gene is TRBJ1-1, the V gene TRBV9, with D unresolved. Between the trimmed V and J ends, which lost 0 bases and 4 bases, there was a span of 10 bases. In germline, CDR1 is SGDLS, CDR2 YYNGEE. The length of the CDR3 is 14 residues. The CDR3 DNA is TGTGCCAGCAGCGTAGCGCCAGCCCTCACTGAAGCTTTCTTT. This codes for CASSVAPALTEAFF.

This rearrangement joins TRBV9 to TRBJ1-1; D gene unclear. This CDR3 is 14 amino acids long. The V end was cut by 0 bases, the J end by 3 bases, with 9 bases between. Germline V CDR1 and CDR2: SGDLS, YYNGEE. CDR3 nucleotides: TGTGCCAGCAGCGTAGGTGGGAGATACACTGAAGCTTTCTTT. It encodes CASSVGGRYTEAFF.

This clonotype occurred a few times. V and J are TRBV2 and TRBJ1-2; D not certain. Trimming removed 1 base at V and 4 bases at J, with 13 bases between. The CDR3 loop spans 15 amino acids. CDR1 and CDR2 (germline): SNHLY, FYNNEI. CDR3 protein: CASSEDSSRSYGYTF. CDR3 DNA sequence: TGTGCCAGCAGTGAAGATTCCAGCCGTTCCTATGGCTACACCTTC.

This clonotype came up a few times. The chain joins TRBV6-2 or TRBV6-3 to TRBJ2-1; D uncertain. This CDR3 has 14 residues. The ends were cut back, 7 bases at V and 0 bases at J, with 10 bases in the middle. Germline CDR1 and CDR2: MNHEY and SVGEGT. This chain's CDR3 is CASTTDDSYNEQFF. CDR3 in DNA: TGTGCCAGCACCACCGACGACTCCTACAATGAGCAGTTCTTC.

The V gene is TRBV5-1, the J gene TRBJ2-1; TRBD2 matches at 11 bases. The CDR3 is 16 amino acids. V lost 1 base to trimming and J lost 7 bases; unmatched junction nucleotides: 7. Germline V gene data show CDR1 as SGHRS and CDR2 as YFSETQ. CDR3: CASSLTLAGGLNEQFF. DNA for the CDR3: TGCGCCAGCAGCTTGACTCTAGCGGGGGGCTTAAATGAGCAGTTCTTC.

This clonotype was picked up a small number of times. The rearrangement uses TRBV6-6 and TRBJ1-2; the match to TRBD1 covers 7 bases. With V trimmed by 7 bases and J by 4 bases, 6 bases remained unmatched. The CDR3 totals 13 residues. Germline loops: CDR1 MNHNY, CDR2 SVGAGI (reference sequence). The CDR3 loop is CASTDGTAYGYTF. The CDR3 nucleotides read TGTGCCAGCACCGACGGGACAGCCTATGGCTACACCTTC.

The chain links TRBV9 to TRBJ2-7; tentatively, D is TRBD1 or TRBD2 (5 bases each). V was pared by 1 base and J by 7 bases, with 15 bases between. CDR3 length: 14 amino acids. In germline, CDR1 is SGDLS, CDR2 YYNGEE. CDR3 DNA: TGTGCCAGCAGCGTACGGCAGGGAGTAGGGGAGCAGTACTTC. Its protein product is CASSVRQGVGEQYF.

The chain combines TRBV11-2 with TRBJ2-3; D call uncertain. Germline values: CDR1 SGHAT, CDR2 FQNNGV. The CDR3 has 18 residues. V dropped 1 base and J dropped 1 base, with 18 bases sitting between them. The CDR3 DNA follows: TGTGCCAGCAGCTTAGCGATGTGGGGTACGCTGGGCACAGATACGCAGTATTTT. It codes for CASSLAMWGTLGTDTQYF.

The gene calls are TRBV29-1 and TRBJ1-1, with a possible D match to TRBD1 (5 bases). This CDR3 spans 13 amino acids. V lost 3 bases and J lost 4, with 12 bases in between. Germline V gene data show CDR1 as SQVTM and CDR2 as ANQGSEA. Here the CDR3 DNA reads TGCAGCGTTGAGGACCCGAGGGGCACTGAAGCTTTCTTT. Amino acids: CSVEDPRGTEAFF.

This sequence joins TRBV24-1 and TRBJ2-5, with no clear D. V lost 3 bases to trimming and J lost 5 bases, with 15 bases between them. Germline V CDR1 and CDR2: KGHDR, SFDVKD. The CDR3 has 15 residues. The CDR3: CATSDPGSPWETQYF. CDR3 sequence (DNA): TGTGCCACCAGTGATCCCGGATCACCTTGGGAGACCCAGTACTTC.